This T cell receptor (beta chain) was documented in a study of TIL therapy for anti-PD-1-resistant metastatic lung cancer. As for time point: pre-treatment sample, taken before nivolumab and TIL therapy. Note on this clone: The antigen remains unidentified.

Sequencing used immunoSEQ v3. Libraries were sequenced to 2 million to 2.5 million read pairs (survey) or 5-6 million (deep). Only in-frame clones appear in the TCRdb table, and some are missing; sequencing was by immunoSEQ multiplex PCR. The sample holds roughly 60,000 clones, roughly 84% seen once. The study, taken as a whole, reports: Treatment-naive, never-smoker and oncogene-addicted patients were overrepresented in this highly selected cohort.

Trimming took 4 bases from V and 6 from J, leaving 16 bases between them. CDR3 size: 14 residues. Germline V gives CDR1 GTSNPN, CDR2 SVGIG (reference sequence). The receptor was derived from a person aged 25 to 79 with non-small cell lung cancer. This sample comprised blood, obtained at baseline. This chain connects TRBV30 to TRBJ2-1; unclear D gene. CDR3 nucleotide sequence: TGTGCCTGGACCCCCGATAACAGCGTCAATGAGCAGTTCTTC. Its protein product is CAWTPDNSVNEQFF.